This TCR beta chain was obtained from a study of monozygotic twins with inflammatory bowel disease. Germline loops: CDR1 SGHNT, CDR2 YYREEE (reference sequence). This CDR3 is built from 17 residues. TCRdb reprocessed the 5' RACE reads and reports one entry per CDR3 protein, with no DNA. Reported are around 370,000 distinct CDR3 sequences; the ten largest clones contain approximately 2.8%. The chain is built from TRBV5-4 and TRBJ1-6; the TCRdb D gene call, TRBD1, has no DNA to confirm it. The sequence was collected from a human donor with ulcerative colitis or Crohn's disease, or a healthy co-twin of an affected twin (not recorded which). The material sequenced was blood. The chain's CDR3 is CASSFRLGGQGNSPLHF. Full variable domain (missing parts from reference TRBV5-4 and TRBJ1-6): ETGVTQSPTHLIKTRGQQVTLRCSSQSGHNTVSWYQQALGQGPQFIFQYYREEENGRGNFPPRFSGLQFPNYSSELNVNALELDDSALYLCASSFRLGGQGNSPLHFGNGTRLTVT.